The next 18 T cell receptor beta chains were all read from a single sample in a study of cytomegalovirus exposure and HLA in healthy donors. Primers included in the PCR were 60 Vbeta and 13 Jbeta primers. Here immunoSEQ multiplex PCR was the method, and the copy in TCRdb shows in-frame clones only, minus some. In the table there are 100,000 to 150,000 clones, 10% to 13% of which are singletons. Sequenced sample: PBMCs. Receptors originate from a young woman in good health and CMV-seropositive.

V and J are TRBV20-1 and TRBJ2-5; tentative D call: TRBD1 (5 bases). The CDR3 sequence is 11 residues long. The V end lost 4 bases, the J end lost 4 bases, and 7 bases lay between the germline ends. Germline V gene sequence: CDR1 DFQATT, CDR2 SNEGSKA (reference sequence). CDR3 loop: CSATQGETQYF. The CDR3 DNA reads TGCAGTGCTACTCAGGGAGAGACCCAGTACTTC.

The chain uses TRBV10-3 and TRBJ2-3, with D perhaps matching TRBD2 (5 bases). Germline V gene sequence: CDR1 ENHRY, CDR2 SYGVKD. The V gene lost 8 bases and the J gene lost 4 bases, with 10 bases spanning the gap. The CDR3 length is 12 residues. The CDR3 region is CAIAWGADTQYF. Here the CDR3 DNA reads TGTGCCATCGCCTGGGGAGCAGATACGCAGTATTTT.

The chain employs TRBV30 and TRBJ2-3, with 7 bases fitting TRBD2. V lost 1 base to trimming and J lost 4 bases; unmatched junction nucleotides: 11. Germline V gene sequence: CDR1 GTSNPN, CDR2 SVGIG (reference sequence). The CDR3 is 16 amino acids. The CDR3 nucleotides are TGTGCCTGGAGTGAACGGGGGGTTATTGTGTCAGATACGCAGTATTTT. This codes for CAWSERGVIVSDTQYF.

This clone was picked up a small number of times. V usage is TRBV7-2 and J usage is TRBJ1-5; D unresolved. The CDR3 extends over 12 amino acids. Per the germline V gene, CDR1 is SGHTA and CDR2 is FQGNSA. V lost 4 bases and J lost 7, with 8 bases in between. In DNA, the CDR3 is TGTGCCAGCAGCTCTCTCGGGCAGCCCCAGCATTTT. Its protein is CASSSLGQPQHF.

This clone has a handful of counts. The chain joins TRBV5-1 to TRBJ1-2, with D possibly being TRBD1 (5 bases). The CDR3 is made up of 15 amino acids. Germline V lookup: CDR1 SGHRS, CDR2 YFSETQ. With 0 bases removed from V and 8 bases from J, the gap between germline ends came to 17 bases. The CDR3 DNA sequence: TGCGCCAGCAGCTTGGGGGAATTGGGACTCGCAGGCTACACCTTC. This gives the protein CASSLGELGLAGYTF.

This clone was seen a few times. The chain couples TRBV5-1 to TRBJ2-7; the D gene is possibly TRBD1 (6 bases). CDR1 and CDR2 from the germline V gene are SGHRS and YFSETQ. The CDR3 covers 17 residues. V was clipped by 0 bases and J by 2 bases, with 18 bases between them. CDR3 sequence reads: CASSLEVGTLFPYEQYF. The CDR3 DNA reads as TGCGCCAGCAGCTTGGAGGTTGGGACACTATTTCCCTACGAGCAGTACTTC.

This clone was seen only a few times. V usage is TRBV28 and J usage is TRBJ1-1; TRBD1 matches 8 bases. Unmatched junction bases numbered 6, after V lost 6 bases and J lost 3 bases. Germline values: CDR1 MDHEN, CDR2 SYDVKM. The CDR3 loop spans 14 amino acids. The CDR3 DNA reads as TGTGCCAGCAGGAGACAGGGGCGGGACACTGAAGCTTTCTTT. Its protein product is CASRRQGRDTEAFF.

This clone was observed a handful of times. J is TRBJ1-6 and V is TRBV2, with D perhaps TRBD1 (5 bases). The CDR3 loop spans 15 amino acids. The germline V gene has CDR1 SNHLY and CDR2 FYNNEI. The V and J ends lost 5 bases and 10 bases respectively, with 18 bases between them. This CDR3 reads CASSPSPGGRSPLHF. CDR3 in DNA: TGTGCCAGCAGTCCCTCCCCGGGGGGAAGATCACCCCTCCACTTT.

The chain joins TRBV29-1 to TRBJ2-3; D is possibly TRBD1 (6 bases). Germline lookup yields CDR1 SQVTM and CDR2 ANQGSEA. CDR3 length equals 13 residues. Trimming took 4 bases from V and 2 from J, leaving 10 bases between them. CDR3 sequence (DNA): TGCAGCGTTGGGGGGCTAGTCACAGATACGCAGTATTTT. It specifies CSVGGLVTDTQYF.

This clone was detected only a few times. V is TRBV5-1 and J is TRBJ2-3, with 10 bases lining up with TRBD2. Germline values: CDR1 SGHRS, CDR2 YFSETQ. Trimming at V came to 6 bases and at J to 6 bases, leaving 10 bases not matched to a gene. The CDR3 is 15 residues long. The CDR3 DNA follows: TGCGCCAGCACGCTACAAGCGGGAGGGCCGGATACGCAGTATTTT. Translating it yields CASTLQAGGPDTQYF. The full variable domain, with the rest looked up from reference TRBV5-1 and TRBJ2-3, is KAGVTQTPRYLIKTRGQQVTLSCSPISGHRSVSWYQQTPGQGLQFLFEYFSETQRNKGNFPGRFSGRQFSNSRSEMNVSTLELGDSALYLCASTLQAGGPDTQYFGPGTRLTVL.

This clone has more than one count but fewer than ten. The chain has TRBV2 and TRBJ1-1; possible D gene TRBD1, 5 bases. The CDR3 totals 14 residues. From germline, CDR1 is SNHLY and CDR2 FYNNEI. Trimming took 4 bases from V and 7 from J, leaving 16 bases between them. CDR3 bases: TGTGCCAGCAGTGTCATCAGGGTAGCCCATGAAGCTTTCTTT. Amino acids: CASSVIRVAHEAFF.

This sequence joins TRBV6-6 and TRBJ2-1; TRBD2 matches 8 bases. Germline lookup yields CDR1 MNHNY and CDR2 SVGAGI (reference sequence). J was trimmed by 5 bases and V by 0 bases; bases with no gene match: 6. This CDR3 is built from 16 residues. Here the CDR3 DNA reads TGTGCCAGCAGTTACTCGAGCACTAGCGGCGACAATGAGCAGTTCTTC. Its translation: CASSYSSTSGDNEQFF.

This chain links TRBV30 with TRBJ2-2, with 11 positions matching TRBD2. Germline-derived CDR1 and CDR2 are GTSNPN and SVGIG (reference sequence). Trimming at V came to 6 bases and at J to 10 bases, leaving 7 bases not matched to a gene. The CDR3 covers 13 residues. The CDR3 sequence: CACQLAGVPELFF. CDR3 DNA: TGTGCCTGTCAACTAGCGGGAGTCCCGGAGCTGTTTTTT.

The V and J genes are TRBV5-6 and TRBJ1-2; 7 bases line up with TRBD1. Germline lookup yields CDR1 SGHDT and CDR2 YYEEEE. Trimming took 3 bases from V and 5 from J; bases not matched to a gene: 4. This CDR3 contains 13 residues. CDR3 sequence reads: CASSSIQGYGYTF. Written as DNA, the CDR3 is TGTGCCAGCAGCTCGATACAGGGGTATGGCTACACCTTC. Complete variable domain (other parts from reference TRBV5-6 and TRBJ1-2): DAGVTQSPTHLIKTRGQQVTLRCSPKSGHDTVSWYQQALGQGPQFIFQYYEEEERQRGNFPDRFSGHQFPNYSSELNVNALLLGDSALYLCASSSIQGYGYTFGSGTRLTVV.

CDR3 sequence (DNA): TGCGCCAGCAGCCAAGGTCCGGGACTACACTCCTACGAGCAGTACTTC. Amino acid sequence: CASSQGPGLHSYEQYF. The chain recombines TRBV4-1 with TRBJ2-7; 7 nucleotides match TRBD2. Germline values: CDR1 MGHRA, CDR2 YSYEKL. The CDR3 contains 16 residues. V dropped 1 base and J dropped 0; count of bases not matched to a gene: 6.

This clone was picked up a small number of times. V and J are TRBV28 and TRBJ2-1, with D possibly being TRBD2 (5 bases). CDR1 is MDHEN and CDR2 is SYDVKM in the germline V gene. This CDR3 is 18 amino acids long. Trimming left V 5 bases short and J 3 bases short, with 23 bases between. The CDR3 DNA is TGTGCCAGCAGTGCCATCCTCCGAAGCGGAGTCTACTACAATGAGCAGTTCTTC. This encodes CASSAILRSGVYYNEQFF.

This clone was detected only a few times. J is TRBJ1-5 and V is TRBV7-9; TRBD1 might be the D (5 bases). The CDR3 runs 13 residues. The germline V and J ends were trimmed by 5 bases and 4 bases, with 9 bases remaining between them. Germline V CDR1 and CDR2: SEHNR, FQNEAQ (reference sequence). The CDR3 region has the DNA TGTGCCAGCAGCCTCCAGGGAAATCAGCCCCAGCATTTT. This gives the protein CASSLQGNQPQHF.

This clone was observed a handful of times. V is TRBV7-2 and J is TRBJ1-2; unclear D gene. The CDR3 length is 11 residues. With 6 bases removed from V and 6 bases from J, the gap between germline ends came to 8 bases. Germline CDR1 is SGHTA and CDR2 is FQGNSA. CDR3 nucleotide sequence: TGTGCCAGCAGTTTGGCTGATGGCTACACCTTC. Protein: CASSLADGYTF.